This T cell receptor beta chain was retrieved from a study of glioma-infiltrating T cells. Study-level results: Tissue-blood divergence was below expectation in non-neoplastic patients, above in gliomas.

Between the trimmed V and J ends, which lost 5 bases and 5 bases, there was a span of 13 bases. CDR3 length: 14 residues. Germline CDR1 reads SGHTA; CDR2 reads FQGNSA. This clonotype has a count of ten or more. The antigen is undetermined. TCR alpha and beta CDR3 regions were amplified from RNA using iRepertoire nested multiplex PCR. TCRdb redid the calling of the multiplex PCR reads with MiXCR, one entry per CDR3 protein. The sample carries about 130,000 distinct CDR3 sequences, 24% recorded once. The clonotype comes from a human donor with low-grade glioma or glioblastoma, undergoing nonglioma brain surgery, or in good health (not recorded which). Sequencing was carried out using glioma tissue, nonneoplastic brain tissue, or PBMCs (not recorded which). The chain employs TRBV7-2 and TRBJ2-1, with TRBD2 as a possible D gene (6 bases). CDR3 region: CASSQLAIHNEQFF. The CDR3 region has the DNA TGTGCCAGCAGCCAACTAGCTATCCACAATGAGCAGTTCTTC.